This TCR beta chain was recorded in a study of regulatory T cells in long-lasting Graves disease (TCRdb year 2021). Context from the whole study: Antithyroid drugs had been taken for less than 3 months by newly diagnosed Graves' disease patients. This study used TCR sequencing and RNA sequencing of peripheral blood to compare persistent Graves' disease patients against newly diagnosed Graves' disease patients. The study took place in China and was registered as a clinical trial. A total of around 35 samples were covered by TCR sequencing, comprising roughly 13 persistent and around 20 newly diagnosed Graves' disease patients. General conclusions and limits of the study: Sequencing and analysis were limited to the TCR beta chain. The authors acknowledged the small sample size as a limitation that may reduce accuracy. Because the primary lesion, thyroid tissue, could not be accessed, the study looked at peripheral blood alone. Preferential use of TRBV28, TRBJ1-2 and TRBJ2-5 was observed in persistent disease, whereas TRBV20-1 and TRBJ2-1 were favored in newly diagnosed disease. Compared with newly diagnosed patients, patients with persistent Graves' disease had lower TCR Shannon entropy and fewer highly expanded clones, which suggests clonal expansion. More public clonotypes were shared among persistent patients (approximately 3,000) than among newly diagnosed patients (approximately 930).

This clonotype came up many times. The target of this receptor is not known. One base away there is no much larger clone; base qualities are not given. CDR1 DFQATT and CDR2 SNEGSKA are derived from the germline V gene (reference sequence). The CDR3 has 14 amino acids, counting the end cysteine and phenylalanine. The DNA shown is the 42-base CDR3, in frame from base 1. V is trimmed back by 6 bases and J by 6 bases, and the junction contains 11 bases that no gene match accounts for. The meaning of the sample's time point label: newly diagnosed GD, antithyroid drugs for less than 3 months. RNA was extracted from PBMCs in TRIzol for both TCR sequencing and RNA sequencing. The diagnosis of Graves' disease was made according to American Thyroid Association guidelines. Patients were recruited from an endocrinology department in Xi'an, China. Each patient gave approximately 8.8 milliliters of peripheral blood, collected in an EDTA anticoagulant tube. PBMCs were isolated by Ficoll Paque Plus density gradient separation without further T cell sorting. An Agilent 2100 Bioanalyzer and agarose gel were used to check RNA quality, while a NanoDrop 2000 measured RNA concentration.

The library was produced with multiplex PCR. Instrument used: Illumina HiSeq 4000. TCR beta libraries were built with iRepertoire HTBI primers and Arm-PCR amplification of CDR3 regions. PCR products were gel purified before sequencing. Regarding the original processing steps: Across samples, fewer than 70 TRBV and 13 to 15 TRBJ segments were identified and used for gene usage analysis of CDR3 amino acid clonotypes. Filtered high-quality paired reads were merged into contigs using COPE and FqMerger. BLAST was used to align contigs to IMGT TRBV, TRBD and TRBJ reference genes, and CDR3 was defined according to IMGT. Highly expanded clones were defined as clonotypes with a frequency above 0.1%. Shannon entropy served as the measure of repertoire diversity, while the Gini coefficient captured V-J evenness. A clonotype found in more than one individual was treated as public. The public reads were reprocessed in TCRdb via fastp at Q25 and MiXCR, keeping in-frame beta chains. Merged by CDR3 protein, the rows form single entries marked with the most common genes and DNA. The V and J calls reflect TCRdb's pipeline rather than the authors' work. Here the sample has 500,000 or so distinct CDR3 sequences; roughly 16% occur a single time. Jointly, the top ten make up around 25% of the sample.

These records were also assigned to another study, of T cells in Graves' hyperthyroidism and ophthalmopathy. The second paper further reports: Stable Graves' hyperthyroidism was defined as the absence of progression to ophthalmopathy over 18 months of follow-up. Hyperthyroidism patients were newly diagnosed, had a disease duration of under 2 months, and were aged 18 to 65 years. Exclusion was applied to patients with uncontrolled infections, other autoimmune diseases, pregnancy or lactation. Clinical symptoms, serum thyroxine and TRAb, thyroid ultrasound, and orbital computed tomography formed the basis for the diagnoses. The first round of RT-PCR for the TCR CDR3 was performed with the HTBI primer set and the Qiagen OneStep RT-PCR kit. Most expanded thyroid clonotypes (frequency above 0.001) were also detected in blood, suggesting blood repertoires may reflect thyroid immune responses. In cross-validation, a model built on a 13 V-J signature told ophthalmopathy apart from stable hyperthyroidism with under 90% sensitivity and approximately 81% specificity, and in testing the same model reached 80%/75%. In validation, the model predicted progression to ophthalmopathy with approximately 69% sensitivity and 72% to 85% specificity, a median of about six months before onset. To identify distinguishing TCR V-J signatures, a discovery cohort of some 100 patients was used, comprising under 45 with Graves' ophthalmopathy and 57 with stable Graves' hyperthyroidism. An independent validation cohort of under 20 hyperthyroidism patients and some 15 patients who later progressed to ophthalmopathy tested prospective prediction of ophthalmopathy. The roughly 90 discovery patients were divided at random into training and test sets in a 7:3 ratio. Thyroid tissue and blood T-cell repertoires from several Graves' hyperthyroidism patients were also compared in the study. After blood sampling, hyperthyroidism patients were treated with methimazole at a starting dose of 30 mg daily, and ophthalmopathy patients were treated with high-dose intravenous methylprednisolone. Libraries were constructed in a second round of multiplex PCR, after which size selection and purification were performed. Libraries were sequenced paired-end with 100 bp reads on an Illumina HiSeq2000. Raw data were processed with SOAPnuke, discarding reads with adapters, uncalled bases, mean Phred below 15, or no exact constant-primer or identifier match. COPE v1.2.5 was used to merge the high-quality paired reads, and each unique nucleotide sequence was defined as a clonotype. MiTCR v1.1 was used to align the clonotypes against IMGT TRBV, TRBD and TRBJ reference segments. The analysis was restricted to V-J combinations with a frequency above 0.0001, which together covered 99.2% of the repertoires. The TCS score was defined as F50 (clonal expansion) divided by E x V (chaos), with BLOSUM62-based TCRdist calculated between CDR3 peptides within each V-J. Welch's t-statistics and random forest reduced 500 to 550 V-J features to 13, which were used in a naive Bayes classifier (R e1071). Sample size was not statistically predetermined, and blinding of investigators to group allocation was not performed. The paper reports TCR Vbeta CDR3 sequencing of roughly 140 peripheral blood samples: some 41 ophthalmopathy, around 80 hyperthyroidism and approximately 17 progressor patients.

In this chain, TRBV20-1 is recombined with TRBJ1-2; TRBD1 aligns with 9 central bases. The sample consisted of peripheral blood mononuclear cells (PBMCs), taken at new diagnosis, from a patient treated with antithyroid drugs. The sequence was collected from a woman aged 35-65 years with Graves disease. Donor details come from another sample of the same person, matched by shared clones. The CDR3 corresponds to CSALQPGQGDGYTF. The nucleotides are TGCAGTGCACTACAACCGGGACAGGGCGATGGCTACACCTTC.